This TCR beta chain was identified in a study of blood T cell repertoires in COVID-19. CDR1 and CDR2 (germline): SQVTM, ANQGSEA. V shed 7 bases, J shed 9 bases, and the junction held 8 bases outside the gene matches. The CDR3 contains 11 residues. In the original analysis: Amplification with reference gene primers provided the estimates of nucleated cell counts. Some clones are missing from TCRdb's copy, which holds only in-frame ones; the method was immunoSEQ multiplex PCR. V and J calls plus clone size are reproduced from that table; the DNA served to infer D and trimming. The table includes around 230,000 clones, more than 80% detected once.

Source material: peripheral blood. The TCR comes from a man between 25 and 39 years old who had recovered from COVID-19. The rearrangement joins TRBV29-1 to TRBJ2-7; 8 positions agree with TRBD1. The CDR3 region is CSAADRGLQYF. CDR3 sequence (DNA): TGCAGCGCCGCAGACAGGGGTCTGCAGTACTTC.